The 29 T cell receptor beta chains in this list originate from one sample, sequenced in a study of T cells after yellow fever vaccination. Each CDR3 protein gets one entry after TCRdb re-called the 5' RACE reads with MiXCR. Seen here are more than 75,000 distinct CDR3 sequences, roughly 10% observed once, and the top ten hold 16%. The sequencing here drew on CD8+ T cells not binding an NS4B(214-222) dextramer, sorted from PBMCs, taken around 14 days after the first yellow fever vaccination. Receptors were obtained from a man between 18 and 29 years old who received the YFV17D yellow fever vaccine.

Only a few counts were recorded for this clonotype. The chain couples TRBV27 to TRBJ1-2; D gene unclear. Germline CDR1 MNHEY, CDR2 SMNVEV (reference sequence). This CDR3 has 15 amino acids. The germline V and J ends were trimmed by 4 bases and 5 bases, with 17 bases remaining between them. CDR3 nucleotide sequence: TGTGCCAGCAGTTCGTGGACGGTTCGAGGTTATGGCTACACCTTC. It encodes CASSSWTVRGYGYTF.

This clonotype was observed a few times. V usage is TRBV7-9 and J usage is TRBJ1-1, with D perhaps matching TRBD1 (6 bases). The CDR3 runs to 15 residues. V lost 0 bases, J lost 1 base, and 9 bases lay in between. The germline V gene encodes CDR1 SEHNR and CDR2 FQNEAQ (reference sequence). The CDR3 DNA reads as TGTGCCAGCAGCTTAGCGCAGGGGCGGAACACTGAAGCTTTCTTT. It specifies CASSLAQGRNTEAFF.

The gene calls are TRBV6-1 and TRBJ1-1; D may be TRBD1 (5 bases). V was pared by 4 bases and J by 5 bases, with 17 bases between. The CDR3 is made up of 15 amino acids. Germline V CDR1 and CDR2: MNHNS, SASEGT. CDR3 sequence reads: CASSAIMGENTEAFF. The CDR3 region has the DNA TGTGCCAGCAGTGCAATAATGGGGGAGAATACTGAAGCTTTCTTT.

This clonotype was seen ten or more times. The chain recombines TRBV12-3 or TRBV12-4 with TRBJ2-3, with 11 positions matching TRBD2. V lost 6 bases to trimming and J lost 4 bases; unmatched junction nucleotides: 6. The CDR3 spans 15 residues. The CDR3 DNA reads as TGTGCCAGCAGCTACCTAGCGGGGGGACCAGATACGCAGTATTTT. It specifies CASSYLAGGPDTQYF.

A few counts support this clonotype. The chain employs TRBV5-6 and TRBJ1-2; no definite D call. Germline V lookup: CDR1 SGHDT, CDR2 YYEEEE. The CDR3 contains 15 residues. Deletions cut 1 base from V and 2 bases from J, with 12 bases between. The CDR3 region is CASSLTTGTNYGYTF. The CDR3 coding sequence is TGTGCCAGCAGCTTGACTACGGGAACCAACTATGGCTACACCTTC.

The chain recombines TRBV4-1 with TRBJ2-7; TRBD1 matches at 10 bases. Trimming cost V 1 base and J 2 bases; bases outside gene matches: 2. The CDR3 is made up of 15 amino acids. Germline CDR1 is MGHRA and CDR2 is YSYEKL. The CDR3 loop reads CASSQAGTGAYEQYV. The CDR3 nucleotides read TGCGCCAGCAGCCAAGCGGGGACAGGGGCCTACGAGCAGTACGTC.

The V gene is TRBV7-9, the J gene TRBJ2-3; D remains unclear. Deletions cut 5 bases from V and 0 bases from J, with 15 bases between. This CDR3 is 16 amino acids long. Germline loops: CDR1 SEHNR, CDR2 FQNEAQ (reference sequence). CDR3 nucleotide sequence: TGTGCCAGCAGCCCCACTACGGGTGATAGCACAGATACGCAGTATTTT. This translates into CASSPTTGDSTDTQYF.

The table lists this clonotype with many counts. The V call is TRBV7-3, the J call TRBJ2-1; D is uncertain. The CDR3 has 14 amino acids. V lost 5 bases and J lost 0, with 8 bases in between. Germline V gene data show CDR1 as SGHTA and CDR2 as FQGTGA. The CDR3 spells CASSPDSSYNEQFF. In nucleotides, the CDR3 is TGTGCCAGCAGCCCGGATAGCTCCTACAATGAGCAGTTCTTC.

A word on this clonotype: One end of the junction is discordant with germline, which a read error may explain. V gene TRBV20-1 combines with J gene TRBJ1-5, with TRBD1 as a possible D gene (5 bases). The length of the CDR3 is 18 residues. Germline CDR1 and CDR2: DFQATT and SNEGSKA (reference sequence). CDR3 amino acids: CCAREMGVEGYSNQPQHF. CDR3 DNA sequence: TGCTGTGCTAGAGAGATGGGGGTAGAGGGATATAGCAATCAGCCCCAGCATTTT.

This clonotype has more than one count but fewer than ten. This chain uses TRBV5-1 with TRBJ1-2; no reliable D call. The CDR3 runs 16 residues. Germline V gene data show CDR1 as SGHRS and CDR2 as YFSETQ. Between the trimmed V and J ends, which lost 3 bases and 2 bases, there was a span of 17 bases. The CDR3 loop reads CASSSGRQTLNYGYTF. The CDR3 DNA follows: TGCGCCAGCAGCTCCGGACGGCAGACCCTAAACTATGGCTACACCTTC.

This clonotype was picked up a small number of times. Here the CDR3 reads CASSDRPQRLYNEQFF. The CDR3 region has the DNA TGTGCCAGCAGCGACAGACCTCAGCGACTCTACAATGAGCAGTTCTTC. The rearrangement uses TRBV9 and TRBJ2-1; D call uncertain. V was pared by 3 bases and J by 3 bases, with 16 bases between. Per germline, CDR1 SGDLS and CDR2 YYNGEE. This CDR3 spans 16 amino acids. The variable domain in full, completed from reference TRBV9 and TRBJ2-1, reads DSGVTQTPKHLITATGQRVTLRCSPRSGDLSVYWYQQSLDQGLQFLIQYYNGEERAKGNILERFSAQQFPDLHSELNLSSLELGDSALYFCASSDRPQRLYNEQFFGPGTRLTVL.

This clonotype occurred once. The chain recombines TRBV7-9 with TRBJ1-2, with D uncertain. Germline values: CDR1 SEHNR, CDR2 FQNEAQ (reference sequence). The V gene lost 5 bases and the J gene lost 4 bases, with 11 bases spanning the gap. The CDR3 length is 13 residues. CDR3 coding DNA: TGTGCCAGCAGCCCACGGGTGGGCTATGGCTACACCTTC. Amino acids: CASSPRVGYGYTF.

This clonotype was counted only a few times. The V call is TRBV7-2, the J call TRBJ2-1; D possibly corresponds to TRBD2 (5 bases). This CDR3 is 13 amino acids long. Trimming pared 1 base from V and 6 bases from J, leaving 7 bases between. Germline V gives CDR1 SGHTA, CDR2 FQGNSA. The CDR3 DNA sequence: TGTGCCAGCAGCTTAGGCGGGCCCAATGAGCAGTTCTTC. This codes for CASSLGGPNEQFF. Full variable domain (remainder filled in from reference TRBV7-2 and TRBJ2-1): GAGVSQSPSNKVTEKGKDVELRCDPISGHTALYWYRQSLGQGLEFLIYFQGNSAPDKSGLPSDRFSAERTGGSVSTLTIQRTQQEDSAVYLCASSLGGPNEQFFGPGTRLTVL.

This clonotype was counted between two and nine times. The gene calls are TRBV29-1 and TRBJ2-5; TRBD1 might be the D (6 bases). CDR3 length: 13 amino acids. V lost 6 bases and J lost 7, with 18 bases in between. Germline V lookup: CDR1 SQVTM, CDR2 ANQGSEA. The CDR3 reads CSVLDSREGTQYF. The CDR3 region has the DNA TGCAGCGTCTTGGACAGTAGAGAAGGGACCCAGTACTTC.

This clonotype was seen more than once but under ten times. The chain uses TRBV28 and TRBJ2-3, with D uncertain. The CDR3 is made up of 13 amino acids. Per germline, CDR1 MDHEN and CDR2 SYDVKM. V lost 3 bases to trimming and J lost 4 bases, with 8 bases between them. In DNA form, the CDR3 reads TGTGCCAGCAGTTTGGTACGTTCAGATACGCAGTATTTT. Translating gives CASSLVRSDTQYF.

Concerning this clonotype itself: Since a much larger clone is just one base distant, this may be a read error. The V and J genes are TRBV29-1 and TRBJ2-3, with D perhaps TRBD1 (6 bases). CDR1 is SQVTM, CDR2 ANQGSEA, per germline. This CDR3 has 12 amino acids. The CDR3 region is CSGEGDTDTKYF. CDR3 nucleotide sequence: TGCAGCGGAGAGGGGGACACAGATACGAAGTATTTT.

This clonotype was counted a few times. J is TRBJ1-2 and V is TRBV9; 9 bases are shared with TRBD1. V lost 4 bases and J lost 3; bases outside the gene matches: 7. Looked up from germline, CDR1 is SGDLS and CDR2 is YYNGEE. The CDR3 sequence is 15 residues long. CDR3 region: CASSSGTGRHYGYTF. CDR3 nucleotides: TGTGCCAGCAGCTCCGGGACAGGGCGTCACTATGGCTACACCTTC.

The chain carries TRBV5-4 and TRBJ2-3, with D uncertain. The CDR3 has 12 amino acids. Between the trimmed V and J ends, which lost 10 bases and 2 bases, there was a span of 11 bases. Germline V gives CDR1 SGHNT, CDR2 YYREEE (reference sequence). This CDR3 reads CAYSYLTDTQYF. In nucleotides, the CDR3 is TGTGCCTACTCTTACCTCACAGATACGCAGTATTTT.

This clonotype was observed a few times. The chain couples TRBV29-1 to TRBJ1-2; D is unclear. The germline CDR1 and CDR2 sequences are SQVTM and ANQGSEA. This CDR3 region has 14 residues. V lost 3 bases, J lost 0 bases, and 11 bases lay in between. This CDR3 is CSVDGSPANYGYTF. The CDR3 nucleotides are TGCAGCGTTGATGGGTCTCCGGCTAACTATGGCTACACCTTC.

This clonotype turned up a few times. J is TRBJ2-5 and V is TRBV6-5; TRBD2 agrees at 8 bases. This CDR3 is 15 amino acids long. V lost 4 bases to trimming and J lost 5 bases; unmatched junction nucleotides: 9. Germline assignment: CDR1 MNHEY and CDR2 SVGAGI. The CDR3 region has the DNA TGTGCCAGCAGTTTGACGGGGGGGCCTGAGGAGACCCAGTACTTC. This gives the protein CASSLTGGPEETQYF.

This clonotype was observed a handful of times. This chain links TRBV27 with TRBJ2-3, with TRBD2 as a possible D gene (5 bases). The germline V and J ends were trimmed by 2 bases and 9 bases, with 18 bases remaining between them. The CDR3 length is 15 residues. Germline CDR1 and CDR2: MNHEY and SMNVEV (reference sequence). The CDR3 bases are TGTGCCAGCAGTTTAATCGGAGGTCCCCGACCGACGCAGTATTTT. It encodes CASSLIGGPRPTQYF.

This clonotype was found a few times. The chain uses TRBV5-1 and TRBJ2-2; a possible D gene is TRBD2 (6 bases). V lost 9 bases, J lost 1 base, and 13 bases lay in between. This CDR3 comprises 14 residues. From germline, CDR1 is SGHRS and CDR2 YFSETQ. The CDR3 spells CATHPGGNTGELFF. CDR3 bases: TGCGCCACCCACCCCGGGGGGAACACCGGGGAGCTGTTTTTT.

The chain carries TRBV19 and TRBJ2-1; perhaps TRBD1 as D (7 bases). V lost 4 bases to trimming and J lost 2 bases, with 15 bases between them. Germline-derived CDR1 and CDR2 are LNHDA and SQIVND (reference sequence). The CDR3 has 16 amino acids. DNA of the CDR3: TGTGCCAGTAGTAGGGGGGCAGGGGGAGCCTACAATGAGCAGTTCTTC. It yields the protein CASSRGAGGAYNEQFF.

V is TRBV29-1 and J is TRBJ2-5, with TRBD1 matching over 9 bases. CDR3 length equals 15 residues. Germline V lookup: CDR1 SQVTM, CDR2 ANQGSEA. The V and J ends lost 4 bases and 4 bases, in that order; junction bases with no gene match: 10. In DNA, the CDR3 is TGCAGCGTTGTATATCGGGAGGACAGGGGAGAGACCCAGTACTTC. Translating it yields CSVVYREDRGETQYF.

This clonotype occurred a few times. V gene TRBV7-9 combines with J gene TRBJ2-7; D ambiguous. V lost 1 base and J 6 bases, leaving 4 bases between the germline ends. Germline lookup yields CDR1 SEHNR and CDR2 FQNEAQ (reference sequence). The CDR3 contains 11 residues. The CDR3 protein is CASSLVVEQYF. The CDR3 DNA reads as TGTGCCAGCAGCTTAGTGGTCGAGCAGTACTTC. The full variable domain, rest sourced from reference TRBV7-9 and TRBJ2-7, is DTGVSQNPRHKITKRGQNVTFRCDPISEHNRLYWYRQTLGQGPEFLTYFQNEAQLEKSRLLSDRFSAERPKGSFSTLEIQRTEQGDSAMYLCASSLVVEQYFGPGTRLTVT.

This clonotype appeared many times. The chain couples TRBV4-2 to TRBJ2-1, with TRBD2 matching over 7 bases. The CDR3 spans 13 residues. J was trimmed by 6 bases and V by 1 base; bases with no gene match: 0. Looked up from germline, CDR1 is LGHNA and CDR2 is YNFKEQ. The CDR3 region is CASSQGTSNEQFF. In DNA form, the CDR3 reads TGTGCCAGCAGCCAAGGGACTAGCAATGAGCAGTTCTTC.

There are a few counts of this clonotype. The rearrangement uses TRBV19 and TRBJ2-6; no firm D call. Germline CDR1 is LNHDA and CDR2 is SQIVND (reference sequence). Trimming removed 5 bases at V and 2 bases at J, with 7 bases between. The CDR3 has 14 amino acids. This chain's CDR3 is CASSFSAGANVLTF. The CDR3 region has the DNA TGTGCCAGTAGTTTCTCGGCTGGGGCCAACGTCCTGACTTTC.

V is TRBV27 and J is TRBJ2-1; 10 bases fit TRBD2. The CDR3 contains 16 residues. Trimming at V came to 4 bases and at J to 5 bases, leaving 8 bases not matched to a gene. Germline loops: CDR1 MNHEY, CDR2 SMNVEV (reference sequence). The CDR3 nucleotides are TGTGCCAGCAGTTCTCTGCAGCGGGGGGGAAACAATGAGCAGTTCTTC. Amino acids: CASSSLQRGGNNEQFF.

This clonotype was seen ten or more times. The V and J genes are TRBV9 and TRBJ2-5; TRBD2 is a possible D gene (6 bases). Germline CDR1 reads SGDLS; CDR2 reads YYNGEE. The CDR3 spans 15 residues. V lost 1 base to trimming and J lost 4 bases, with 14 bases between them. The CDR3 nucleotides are TGTGCCAGCAGCGTACAGGACTCCGGGGGAGAGACCCAGTACTTC. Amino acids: CASSVQDSGGETQYF. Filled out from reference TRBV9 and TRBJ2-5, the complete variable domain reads DSGVTQTPKHLITATGQRVTLRCSPRSGDLSVYWYQQSLDQGLQFLIQYYNGEERAKGNILERFSAQQFPDLHSELNLSSLELGDSALYFCASSVQDSGGETQYFGPGTRLLVL.